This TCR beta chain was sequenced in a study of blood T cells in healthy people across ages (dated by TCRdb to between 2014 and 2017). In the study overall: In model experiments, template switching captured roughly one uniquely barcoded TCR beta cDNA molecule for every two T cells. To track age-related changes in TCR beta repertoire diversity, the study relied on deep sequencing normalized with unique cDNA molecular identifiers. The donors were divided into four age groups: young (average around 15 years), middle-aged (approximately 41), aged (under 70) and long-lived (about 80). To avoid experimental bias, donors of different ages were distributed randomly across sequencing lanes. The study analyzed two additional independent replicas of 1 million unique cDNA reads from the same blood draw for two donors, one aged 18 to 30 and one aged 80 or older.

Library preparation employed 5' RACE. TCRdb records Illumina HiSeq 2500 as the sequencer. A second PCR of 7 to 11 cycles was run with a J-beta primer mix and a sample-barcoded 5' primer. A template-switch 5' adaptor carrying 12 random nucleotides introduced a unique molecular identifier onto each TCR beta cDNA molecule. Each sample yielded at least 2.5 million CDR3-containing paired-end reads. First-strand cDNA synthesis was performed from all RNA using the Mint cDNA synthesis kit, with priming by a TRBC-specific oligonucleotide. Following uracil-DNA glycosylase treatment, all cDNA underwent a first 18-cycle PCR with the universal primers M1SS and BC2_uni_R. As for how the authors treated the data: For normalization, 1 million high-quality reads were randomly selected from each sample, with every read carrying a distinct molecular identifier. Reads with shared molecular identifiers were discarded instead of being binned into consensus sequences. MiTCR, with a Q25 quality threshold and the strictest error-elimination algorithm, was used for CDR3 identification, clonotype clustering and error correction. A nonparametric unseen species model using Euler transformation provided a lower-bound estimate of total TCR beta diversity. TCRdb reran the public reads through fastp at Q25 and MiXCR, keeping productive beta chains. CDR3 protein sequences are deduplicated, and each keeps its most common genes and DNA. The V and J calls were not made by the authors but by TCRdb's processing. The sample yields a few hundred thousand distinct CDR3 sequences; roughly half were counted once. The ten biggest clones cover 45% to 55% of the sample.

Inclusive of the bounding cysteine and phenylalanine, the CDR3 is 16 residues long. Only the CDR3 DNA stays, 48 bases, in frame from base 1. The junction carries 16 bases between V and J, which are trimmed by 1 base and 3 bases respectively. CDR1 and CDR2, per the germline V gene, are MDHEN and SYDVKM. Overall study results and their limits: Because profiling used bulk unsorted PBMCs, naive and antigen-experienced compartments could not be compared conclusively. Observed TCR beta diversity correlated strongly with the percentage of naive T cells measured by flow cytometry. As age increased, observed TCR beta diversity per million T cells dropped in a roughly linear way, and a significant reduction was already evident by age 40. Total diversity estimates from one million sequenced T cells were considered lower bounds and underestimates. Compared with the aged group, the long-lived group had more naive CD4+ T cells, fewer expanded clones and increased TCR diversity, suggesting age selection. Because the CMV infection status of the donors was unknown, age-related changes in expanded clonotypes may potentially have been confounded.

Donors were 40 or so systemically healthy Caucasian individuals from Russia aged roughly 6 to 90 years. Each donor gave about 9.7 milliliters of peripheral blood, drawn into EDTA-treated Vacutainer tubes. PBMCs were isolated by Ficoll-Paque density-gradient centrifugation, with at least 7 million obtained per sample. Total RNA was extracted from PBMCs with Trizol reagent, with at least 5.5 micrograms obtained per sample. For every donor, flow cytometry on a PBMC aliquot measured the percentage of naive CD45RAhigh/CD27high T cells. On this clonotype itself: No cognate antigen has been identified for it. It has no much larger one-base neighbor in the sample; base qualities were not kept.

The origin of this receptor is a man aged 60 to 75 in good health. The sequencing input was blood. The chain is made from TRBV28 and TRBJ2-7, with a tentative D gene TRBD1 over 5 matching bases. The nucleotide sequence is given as TGTGCCAGCAGTTTATATCACCAGGGTCCTAACTACGAGCAGTACTTC. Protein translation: CASSLYHQGPNYEQYF.